The clone carrying this T cell receptor (beta chain) turned up a few times. This entry belongs to a study of cytomegalovirus exposure and HLA in healthy donors. The CDR3 sequence is 13 residues long. CDR1 is SGHRS, CDR2 YFSETQ, per germline. The V end was cut by 7 bases, the J end by 5 bases, with 15 bases between. PCR amplification relied on 60 Vbeta primers (plus 13 Jbeta primers). The table came from immunoSEQ multiplex PCR; TCRdb's copy has only in-frame clones and leaves some out. There are about 140,000 clones in the sample; roughly 80% occur only once, and about 1% lies in the top ten. The sample was PBMCs. The chain carries TRBV5-1 and TRBJ1-1, with D maybe TRBD1 (6 bases). The source of this sequence is a man younger than 35 in good health and CMV-seronegative. CDR3 loop: CASGIQGRTEAFF. In DNA form, the CDR3 reads TGCGCCAGCGGGATACAGGGTAGGACTGAAGCTTTCTTT. The complete variable domain, with remaining parts taken from reference TRBV5-1 and TRBJ1-1, reads KAGVTQTPRYLIKTRGQQVTLSCSPISGHRSVSWYQQTPGQGLQFLFEYFSETQRNKGNFPGRFSGRQFSNSRSEMNVSTLELGDSALYLCASGIQGRTEAFFGQGTRLTVV.